The rows below give T cell receptor beta chains drawn from one sample of a study of T cell responses to AZD1222 COVID-19 vaccine. The method was immunoSEQ multiplex PCR; TCRdb's version includes in-frame clones alone and lacks a portion of them. The repertoire holds around 94,000 clones, with over 75% as singletons. The specimen comprised peripheral blood, sampled on day 0 of AZD1222 vaccination. The source of these receptors is an adult in good health. Each CDR3 is given with its conserved first and last residue. The D gene is left open where the match is weak. Where a row states a size, it is once, few, many or the class of an expanded clone; other rows omit it.

length,size,V,D,J,DNA,CDR3
15,-,TRBV10-3,TRBD2,TRBJ2-5,TGTGCCATCAGTGAGTCGCGGGGGTTCCAAGAGACCCAGTACTTC,CAISESRGFQETQYF
14,-,TRBV27,TRBD1,TRBJ1-2,TGTGCCAGCAGTTTGATTGACAGGGGTGCCGGCTACACCTTC,CASSLIDRGAGYTF
13,-,TRBV12-3/TRBV12-4,-,TRBJ1-1,TGTGCCAGCAGGAGGGACACGAACACTGAAGCTTTCTTT,CASRRDTNTEAFF
16,few,TRBV19,-,TRBJ1-4,TGTGCCAGTAGTATCCACGGCGGCTCAACTAATGAAAAACTGTTTTTT,CASSIHGGSTNEKLFF
14,-,TRBV13,-,TRBJ1-6,TGTGCCAGCAGCTTCCGGGTGTATAATTCACCCCTCCACTTT,CASSFRVYNSPLHF
14,-,TRBV5-5,-,TRBJ1-2,TGTGCCAGCAGCTTCGCCCCCGGGGGCGGTGGCTACACCTTC,CASSFAPGGGGYTF
12,-,TRBV12-3/TRBV12-4,-,TRBJ2-7,TGTGCCAGCAGTTTAGGAGGGCACGAGCAGTACTTC,CASSLGGHEQYF
15,few,TRBV6-5,-,TRBJ1-5,TGTGCCAGCCGACCCCCCGGGGCCAGCAATCAGCCCCAGCATTTT,CASRPPGASNQPQHF
15,-,TRBV30,TRBD1,TRBJ1-6,TGTGCCTGGAGTGTACACGTGACAGGGTATTCACCCCTCCACTTT,CAWSVHVTGYSPLHF
15,-,TRBV10-1,-,TRBJ1-4,TGCGCCAGCAGCCGGGACATCTCAACTAATGAAAAACTGTTTTTT,CASSRDISTNEKLFF
16,-,TRBV19,TRBD2,TRBJ2-1,TGTGCCAGTAGTAGCCTCGGGACTAGCGGGGGCAATGAGCAGTTCTTC,CASSSLGTSGGNEQFF
12,-,TRBV6-5,TRBD1,TRBJ1-4,TGTGCCAGCAGTCAACGACAGGGGAAACTGTTTTTT,CASSQRQGKLFF
16,-,TRBV6-5,-,TRBJ2-7,TGTGCCAGCAGTTCCAAGTCAAGATCAGACCCCTACGAGCAGTACTTC,CASSSKSRSDPYEQYF
16,-,TRBV9,TRBD1,TRBJ2-3,TGTGCCAGCAGCCTCCGGGACAGGGGGGCCACAGATACGCAGTATTTT,CASSLRDRGATDTQYF
13,-,TRBV2,-,TRBJ1-2,TGTGCCAGCAGTGAAGAGTCAGGGTCTGGCTACACCTTC,CASSEESGSGYTF
13,-,TRBV12-3/TRBV12-4,TRBD1,TRBJ1-2,TGTGCCAGCACTTACGACAGGGCCGGTGGCTACACCTTC,CASTYDRAGGYTF
11,-,TRBV3-1/TRBV3-2,-,TRBJ2-3,TGTGCCAGCAGCCAAGCCACGACGCAGTATTTT,CASSQATTQYF
14,once,TRBV9,-,TRBJ2-7,TGTGCCAGCAGCGCCGGGACAGCGGGATACGAGCAGTACTTC,CASSAGTAGYEQYF
13,-,TRBV5-1,-,TRBJ2-5,TGCGCCAGCAGCTTGGGGGGGCAAGAGACCCAGTACTTC,CASSLGGQETQYF
17,-,TRBV6-1,TRBD2,TRBJ2-3,TGTGCCAGCAGTGATAGACTAGCGGGGGCTAGCACAGATACGCAGTATTTT,CASSDRLAGASTDTQYF
14,-,TRBV1,-,TRBJ2-7,TGCACCGGGGCTACGAAGCGGGGGGATTTTAGGCAGTACTTC,CTGATKRGDFRQYF
14,-,TRBV6-5,-,TRBJ1-5,TGTGCCAGCGCAAAAGGGGGGGATGGACAGCCCCAGCATTTT,CASAKGGDGQPQHF
12,-,TRBV30,-,TRBJ1-6,TGTGCCTGGAACAGGGCAAATTCACCCCTCCACTTT,CAWNRANSPLHF
13,-,TRBV3-1/TRBV3-2,-,TRBJ1-5,TGTGCCAGCAGCCAAGACCTTAATCAGCCCCAGCATTTT,CASSQDLNQPQHF
15,once,TRBV19,-,TRBJ1-5,TGTGCCAGTAGTATTCCGGGTTTGGGGAATCAGCCCCAGCATTTT,CASSIPGLGNQPQHF
16,-,TRBV28,-,TRBJ1-6,TGTGCCAGCAGTTTATCGGGGGGCAGGATGACTTCACCCCTCCACTTT,CASSLSGGRMTSPLHF
15,-,TRBV4-1,-,TRBJ2-1,TGCGCCAGCAGTCATCTAACGGGAATCAGCAATGAGCAGTTCTTC,CASSHLTGISNEQFF
14,-,TRBV6-5,-,TRBJ1-5,TGTGCCAGCAGCAGGACAGTTATTAATCAGCCCCAGCATTTT,CASSRTVINQPQHF
15,-,TRBV21-1,-,TRBJ2-7,TGTGCCAGCAGGGTTTGGGCGGGCAGGTCCTACGAGCAGTACTTC,CASRVWAGRSYEQYF
14,-,TRBV19,-,TRBJ1-2,TGTGCCAGCTCTCTGGGACATCGAAACTATGGCTACACCTTC,CASSLGHRNYGYTF
15,once,TRBV7-2,-,TRBJ2-3,TGTGCCAGCAGTTCTCTCGTCAGGTCGGAAGATACGCAGTATTTT,CASSSLVRSEDTQYF
15,-,TRBV7-2,-,TRBJ1-5,TGTGCCAGCAGCTTAGGGGGAAATAGTAATCAGCCCCAGCATTTT,CASSLGGNSNQPQHF
14,once,TRBV2,TRBD2,TRBJ2-7,TGTGCCAGCAGTGTGACTAGCGGGGGATACGAGCAGTACTTC,CASSVTSGGYEQYF
15,-,TRBV19,TRBD2,TRBJ2-3,TGTGCCAGTTCGCCCGGGGGGGCCTGGACAGATACGCAGTATTTT,CASSPGGAWTDTQYF
16,-,TRBV7-8,-,TRBJ2-3,TGTGCCAGCAGCACCGACGGAAGACAGAGCACAGATACGCAGTATTTT,CASSTDGRQSTDTQYF
15,-,TRBV19,TRBD1,TRBJ1-4,TGTGCCAGTAGTAATACAGGGGGGGCTAATGAAAAACTGTTTTTT,CASSNTGGANEKLFF
14,-,TRBV5-1,-,TRBJ1-6,TGCGCCAGCAGCATAGAAGAGAGGGGTTCACCCCTCCACTTT,CASSIEERGSPLHF
17,-,TRBV7-8,-,TRBJ2-1,TGTGCCAGCAGCTTCCAAAGACGGGACCGACACTACAATGAGCAGTTCTTC,CASSFQRRDRHYNEQFF
16,-,TRBV7-2,TRBD2,TRBJ2-5,TGTGCCAGCAGCTTAGGGTTAGCGGGGGTGGGAGAGACCCAGTACTTC,CASSLGLAGVGETQYF
15,medium-sized,TRBV4-1,-,TRBJ1-2,TGCGCCAGCAGCCAAGAACCAGGCCCGGGATGGGGCTACACCTTC,CASSQEPGPGWGYTF
14,-,TRBV6-1,TRBD1,TRBJ2-7,TGTGCCAGCAGTGAAGTGTGGGACAGCTACGAGCAGTACTTC,CASSEVWDSYEQYF
14,-,TRBV6-6,-,TRBJ2-7,TGTGCCAGCAGTCCGCAGGGTCTTAAGGGCGAGCAGTACTTC,CASSPQGLKGEQYF
17,-,TRBV4-2,-,TRBJ1-2,TGTGCCAGCAGCCAAGATCTTTTTACGGTACGCGGCTATGGCTACACCTTC,CASSQDLFTVRGYGYTF
15,-,TRBV4-1,TRBD2,TRBJ2-7,TGCGCCAGCAGCCAAGAGACTAGCGGCTTATACGAGCAGTACTTC,CASSQETSGLYEQYF
15,once,TRBV2,TRBD1,TRBJ2-5,TGTGCCAGCAGTCCCCGAACGGACAGGGGAGAGACCCAGTACTTC,CASSPRTDRGETQYF
13,-,TRBV6-5,-,TRBJ2-7,TGTGCCAGCAGTCCTGATGGGGGTAGGGAGCAGTACTTC,CASSPDGGREQYF
14,-,TRBV19,-,TRBJ1-1,TGTGCCAGTAGTATGCGACGCAGGAACACTGAAGCTTTCTTT,CASSMRRRNTEAFF